This T cell receptor beta chain was profiled in a study of T cell responses to AZD1222 COVID-19 vaccine. J lost 5 bases, V lost 6 bases, and 10 bases had no gene match. The CDR3 is 14 residues long. CDR1 is SNHLY and CDR2 is FYNNEI in the germline V gene. The table came from immunoSEQ multiplex PCR; TCRdb's copy has only in-frame clones and leaves some out. The table lists 65,000 to 100,000 clones, roughly 86% of them singletons. The sequencing used peripheral blood, collected 28 days after the second AZD1222 dose. This rearrangement joins TRBV2 to TRBJ2-7, with 7 bases fitting TRBD1. This TCR came from an adult who received the AZD1222 COVID-19 vaccine. The DNA of the CDR3 is TGTGCCAGCAGGACAGGGCCGACCCGTCACGAGCAGTACTTC. Its protein is CASRTGPTRHEQYF.